This paragraph reports one T cell receptor (beta chain). Per the germline V gene, CDR1 is MGHRA and CDR2 is YSYEKL. The germline V and J ends were trimmed by 0 bases and 6 bases, with 14 bases remaining between them. The CDR3 contains 15 residues. Primers: 60 Vbeta forward and 13 Jbeta reverse. Profiling relied on immunoSEQ multiplex PCR, and the TCRdb table lists in-frame clones only, not all of them. This table holds 150,000 or so clones, about three quarters found once. The data derive from a study of cytomegalovirus exposure and HLA in healthy donors. What was sequenced was PBMCs. The receptor was derived from a woman in her forties or fifties in good health and CMV-seropositive. V usage is TRBV4-1 and J usage is TRBJ1-2; tentatively, D is TRBD1 (6 bases). The CDR3 coding sequence is TGCGCCAGCAGCCAAGATTCAGGGGCGGTCGATGGCTACACCTTC. Its translation: CASSQDSGAVDGYTF.